The 7 T cell receptor beta chains below all came from one sample that was sequenced in a study of OX40 agonist ivuxolimab in advanced cancers. TCRdb keeps only in-frame clones here, not all; method: immunoSEQ multiplex PCR. The table has approximately 37,000 clones, about 83% seen once. Sequencing used CD4+ or CD8+ T cells sorted from blood, obtained in a trial of the OX40 agonist ivuxolimab. The receptors were gathered from an adult with an advanced solid tumor such as melanoma, head and neck, liver or kidney cancer.

V gene TRBV19 combines with J gene TRBJ1-1; 7 bases line up with TRBD1. V lost 8 bases, J lost 0 bases, and 18 bases stayed unmatched. The CDR3 is 18 amino acids. Germline lookup yields CDR1 LNHDA and CDR2 SQIVND (reference sequence). The CDR3 DNA is TGTGCCAGTTGGGACAGTCGAGCGCTAGCCCGAATGAACACTGAAGCTTTCTTT. Its translation is CASWDSRALARMNTEAFF.

This clone was counted only a few times. The genes are TRBV7-4 and TRBJ1-4, with TRBD1 matching 11 bases. Trimming removed 5 bases from V and 7 bases from J; junction bases left unmatched: 21. CDR3 length: 20 amino acids. Per the germline V gene, CDR1 is SGHVT and CDR2 is SQSDAQ. The CDR3 DNA is TGTGCCAGCAGCCAACCATTCCGGGACAGGGGGGGAATGGATGCTGAAAAACTGTTTTTT. Translation gives CASSQPFRDRGGMDAEKLFF. Full variable domain (remainder filled in from reference TRBV7-4 and TRBJ1-4): GAGVSQSPRYKVAKRGRDVALRCDSISGHVTLYWYRQTLGQGSEVLTYSQSDAQRDKSGRPSGRFSAERPERSVSTLKIQRTEQGDSAVYLCASSQPFRDRGGMDAEKLFFGSGTQLSVL.

The chain is built from TRBV6-5 and TRBJ1-6, with D tentatively TRBD1 (5 bases). Germline V gene data show CDR1 as MNHEY and CDR2 as SVGAGI. This CDR3 spans 12 amino acids. V lost 4 bases and J 14 bases, leaving 12 bases between the germline ends. The CDR3 DNA is TGTGCCAGCAGTTCCCTAGGGGAGACCCTCCACTTT. Residues: CASSSLGETLHF.

This chain uses TRBV4-2 with TRBJ2-7; D may be TRBD2 (6 bases). This CDR3 comprises 16 residues. The V end lost 0 bases, the J end lost 6 bases, and 18 bases lay between the germline ends. Germline V CDR1 and CDR2: LGHNA, YNFKEQ. The CDR3 region is CASSQELRLVRGEQYF. As DNA, the CDR3 is TGTGCCAGCAGCCAAGAATTAAGACTAGTGAGAGGCGAGCAGTACTTC.

This chain uses TRBV27 with TRBJ1-4; D gene uncertain. The V gene lost 6 bases and the J gene lost 7 bases, with 15 bases spanning the gap. The CDR3 runs to 14 residues. Germline-derived CDR1 and CDR2 are MNHEY and SMNVEV (reference sequence). CDR3: CASSTILGGEKLFF. The CDR3 bases are TGTGCCAGCAGCACAATATTGGGTGGTGAAAAACTGTTTTTT. Using reference TRBV27 and TRBJ1-4 for the parts outside the CDR3, the full variable domain is EAQVTQNPRYLITVTGKKLTVTCSQNMNHEYMSWYRQDPGLGLRQIYYSMNVEVTDKGDVPEGYKVSRKEKRNFPLILESPSPNQTSLYFCASSTILGGEKLFFGSGTQLSVL.

The rearrangement joins TRBV19 to TRBJ2-2, with a tentative D call TRBD1 (6 bases). Per the germline V gene, CDR1 is LNHDA and CDR2 is SQIVND (reference sequence). Trimming cost V 3 bases and J 7 bases, with 21 bases left between them. The CDR3 sequence is 17 residues long. The CDR3 DNA follows: TGTGCCAGTAGTATGGGGGCTGAGGCTAGTTTGATCGGGGAGCTGTTTTTT. This sequence encodes CASSMGAEASLIGELFF.

This clone was observed a handful of times. The chain uses TRBV28 and TRBJ2-1; TRBD2 matches at 10 bases. Germline CDR1 is MDHEN and CDR2 is SYDVKM. The CDR3 has 15 amino acids. V was pared by 7 bases and J by 4 bases, with 7 bases of the junction left unmatched. The CDR3 coding sequence is TGTGCCAGCACCTCCCCGGGACTAGCGTACAATGAGCAGTTCTTC. This encodes CASTSPGLAYNEQFF.